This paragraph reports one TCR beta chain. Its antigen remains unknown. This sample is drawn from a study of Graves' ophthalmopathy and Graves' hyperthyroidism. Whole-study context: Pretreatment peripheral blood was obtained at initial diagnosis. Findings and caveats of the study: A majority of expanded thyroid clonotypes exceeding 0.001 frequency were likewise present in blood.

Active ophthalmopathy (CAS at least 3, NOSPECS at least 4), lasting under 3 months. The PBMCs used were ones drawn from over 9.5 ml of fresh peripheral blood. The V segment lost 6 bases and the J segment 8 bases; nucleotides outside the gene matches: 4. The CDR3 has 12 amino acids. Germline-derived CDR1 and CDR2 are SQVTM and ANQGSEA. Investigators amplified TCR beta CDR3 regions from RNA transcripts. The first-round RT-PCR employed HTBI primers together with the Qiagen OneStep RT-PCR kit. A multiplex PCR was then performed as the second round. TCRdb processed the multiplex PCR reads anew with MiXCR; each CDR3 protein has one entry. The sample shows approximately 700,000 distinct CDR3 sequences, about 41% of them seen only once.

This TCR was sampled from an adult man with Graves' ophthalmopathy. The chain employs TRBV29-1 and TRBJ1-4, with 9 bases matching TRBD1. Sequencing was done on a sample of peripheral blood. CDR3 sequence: CSVGTGTEKLFF. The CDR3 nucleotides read TGCAGCGTCGGGACAGGGACCGAAAAACTGTTTTTT.